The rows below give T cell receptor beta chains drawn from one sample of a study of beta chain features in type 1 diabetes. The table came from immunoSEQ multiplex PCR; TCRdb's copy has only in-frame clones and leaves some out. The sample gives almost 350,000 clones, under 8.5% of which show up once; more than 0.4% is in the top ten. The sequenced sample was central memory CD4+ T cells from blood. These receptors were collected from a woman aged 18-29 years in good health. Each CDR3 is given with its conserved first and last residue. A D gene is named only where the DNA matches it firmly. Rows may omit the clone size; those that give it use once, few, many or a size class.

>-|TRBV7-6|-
CAISLVSSYEQYF
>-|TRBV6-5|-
CASSLTGTNTEAFF
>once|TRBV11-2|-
CASSSDSYEQYF
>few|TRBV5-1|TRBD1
CASSLDRGSTDTQYF
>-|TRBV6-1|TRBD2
CAGTRGEGTGELFF
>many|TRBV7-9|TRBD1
CASRRGTGGTEAFF
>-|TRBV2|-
CASSPPELRAFF
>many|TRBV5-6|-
CASSLVPVTYNEQFF
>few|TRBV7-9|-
CASSIIGGWETQYF
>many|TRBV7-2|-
CASSLSLGETQYF
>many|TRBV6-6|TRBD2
CASRSVGAGSYNEQFF
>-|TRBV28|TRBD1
CASGYPDRDTEASF
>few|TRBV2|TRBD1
CASRGTAGGKLFF
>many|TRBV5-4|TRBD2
CASSWRTSGSRNEQFF
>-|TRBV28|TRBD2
CASSYLSGRATYEQYF
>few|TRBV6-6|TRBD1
CASSYIRTGGAYGYTF
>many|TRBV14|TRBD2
CASSQLKTSGYNEQFF
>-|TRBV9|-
CASSVVAVANTGELFF
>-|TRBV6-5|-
CASNDRNTEAFF
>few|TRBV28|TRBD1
CASRRQGASGNTIYF
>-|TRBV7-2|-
CASGRNRDGRTAKNIQYF
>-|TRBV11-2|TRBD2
CASSLALGLAEKETQYF
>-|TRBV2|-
CASNIDSHRGTQYF
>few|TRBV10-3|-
CAISESEYQPQHF
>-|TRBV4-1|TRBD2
CASSQDNLAGGVTQYF
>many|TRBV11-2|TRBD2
CASSTRTSGTEVIQYF
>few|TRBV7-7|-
CASSKRKTGGETQYF
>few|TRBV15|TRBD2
CATSRDRTGTTYNEQFF
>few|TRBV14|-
CASSPGVLTYNEQFF
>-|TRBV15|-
CATSRRAEFTETQYF
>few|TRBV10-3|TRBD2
CATLSGRAPTGELFF
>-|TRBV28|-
CASSLWESYEQYF
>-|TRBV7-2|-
CASSLGMMNTEAFF
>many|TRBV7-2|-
CASSPRVLSTDTQYF
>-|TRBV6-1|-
CASSVWGAEETQYF
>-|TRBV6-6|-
CASSYYMLNTEAFF
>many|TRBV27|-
CASSLLLGGTDTQYF
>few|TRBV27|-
CASSSLSVWAPLHF
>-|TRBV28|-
CASRASREQYF